This T cell receptor (beta chain) was documented in a study of blood T cell repertoires in COVID-19. TCRdb's table, derived via immunoSEQ multiplex PCR, lists solely in-frame clones and lacks some. The sample consists of over 11,000 clones, roughly 87% of them appearing once. V lost 5 bases and J lost 5; bases outside the gene matches: 5. The CDR3 is 14 residues long. Germline CDR1 is SGHVS and CDR2 is FQNEAQ. Input material: peripheral blood. This TCR was recovered from a human donor in a cohort sampled during active COVID-19. V and J are TRBV7-8 and TRBJ1-1; 10 nucleotides agree with TRBD1. The CDR3 DNA sequence: TGTGCCAGCAGCCCGGACAGGGGGTGGACTGAAGCTTTCTTT. It yields the protein CASSPDRGWTEAFF.